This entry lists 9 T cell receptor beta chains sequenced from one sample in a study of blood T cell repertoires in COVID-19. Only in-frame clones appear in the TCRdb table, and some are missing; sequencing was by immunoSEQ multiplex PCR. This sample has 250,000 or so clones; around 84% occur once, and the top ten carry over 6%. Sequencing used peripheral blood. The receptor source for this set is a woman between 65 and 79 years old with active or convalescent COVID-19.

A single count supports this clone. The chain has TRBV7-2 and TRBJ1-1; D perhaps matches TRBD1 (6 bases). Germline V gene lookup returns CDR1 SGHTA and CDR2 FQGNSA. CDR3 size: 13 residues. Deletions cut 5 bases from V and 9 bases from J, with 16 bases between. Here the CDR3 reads CASSLRTVSKAFF. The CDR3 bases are TGTGCCAGCAGCCTCCGGACAGTTAGTAAAGCTTTCTTT.

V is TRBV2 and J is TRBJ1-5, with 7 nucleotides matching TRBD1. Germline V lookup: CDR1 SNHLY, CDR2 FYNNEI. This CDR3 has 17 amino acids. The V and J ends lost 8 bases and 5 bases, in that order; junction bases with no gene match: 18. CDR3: CASGLKPGQRIYQPQHF. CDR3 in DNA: TGTGCCAGCGGATTGAAGCCGGGACAGCGGATTTATCAGCCCCAGCATTTT.

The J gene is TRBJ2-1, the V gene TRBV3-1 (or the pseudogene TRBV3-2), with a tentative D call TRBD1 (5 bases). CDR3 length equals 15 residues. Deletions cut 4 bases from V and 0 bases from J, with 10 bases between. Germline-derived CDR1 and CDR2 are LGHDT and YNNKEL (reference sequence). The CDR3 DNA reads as TGTGCCAGCAGCCGACAGATGGACTCCTACAATGAGCAGTTCTTC. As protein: CASSRQMDSYNEQFF.

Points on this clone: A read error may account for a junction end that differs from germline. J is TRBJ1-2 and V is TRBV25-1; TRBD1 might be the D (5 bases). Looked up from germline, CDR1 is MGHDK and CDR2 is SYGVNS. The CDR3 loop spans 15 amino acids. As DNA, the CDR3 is TGTGCTGCCTCCGTTTCACAGGACACTAAATATGGCTACACCTTC. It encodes CAASVSQDTKYGYTF.

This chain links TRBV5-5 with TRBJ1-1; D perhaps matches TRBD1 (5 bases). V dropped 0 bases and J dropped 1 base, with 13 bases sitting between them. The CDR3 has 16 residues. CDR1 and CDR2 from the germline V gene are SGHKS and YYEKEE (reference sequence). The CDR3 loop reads CASSLDRLGTNTEAFF. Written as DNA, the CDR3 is TGTGCCAGCAGCTTGGACAGGTTGGGAACGAACACTGAAGCTTTCTTT.

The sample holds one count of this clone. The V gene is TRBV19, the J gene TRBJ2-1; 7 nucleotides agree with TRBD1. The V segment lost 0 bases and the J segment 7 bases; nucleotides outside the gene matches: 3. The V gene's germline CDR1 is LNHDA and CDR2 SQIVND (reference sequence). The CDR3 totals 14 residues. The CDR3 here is CASSIDRDSNEQFF. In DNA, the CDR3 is TGTGCCAGTAGTATAGATCGGGACAGTAATGAGCAGTTCTTC.

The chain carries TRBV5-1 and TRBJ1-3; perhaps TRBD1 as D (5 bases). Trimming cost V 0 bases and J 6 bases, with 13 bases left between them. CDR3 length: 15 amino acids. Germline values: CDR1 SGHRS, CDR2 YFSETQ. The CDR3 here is CASSLGTGILNTIYF. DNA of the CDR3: TGCGCCAGCAGCTTGGGTACAGGAATTTTAAACACCATATATTTT.

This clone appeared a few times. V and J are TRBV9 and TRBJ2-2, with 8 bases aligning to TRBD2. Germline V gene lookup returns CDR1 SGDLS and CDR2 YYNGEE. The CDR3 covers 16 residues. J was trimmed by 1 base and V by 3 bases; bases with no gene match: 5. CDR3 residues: CASSAQSGGNTGELFF. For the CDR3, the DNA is TGTGCCAGCAGCGCCCAAAGCGGGGGGAACACCGGGGAGCTGTTTTTT.

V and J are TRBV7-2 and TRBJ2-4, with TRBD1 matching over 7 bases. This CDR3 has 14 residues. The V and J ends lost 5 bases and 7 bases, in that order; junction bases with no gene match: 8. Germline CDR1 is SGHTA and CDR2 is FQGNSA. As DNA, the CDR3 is TGTGCCAGCAGCCCGTCCCCACAGGGGAACATTCAGTACTTC. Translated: CASSPSPQGNIQYF.